Each of the 26 T cell receptor beta chains below was sequenced from the same sample in a study of T cell responses to AZD1222 COVID-19 vaccine. The assay was immunoSEQ multiplex PCR, and TCRdb's table has in-frame clones only and misses some. Of approximately 270,000 clones detected, 94% appear once; the ten largest clones hold around 0.6%. The specimen comprised peripheral blood, sampled 28 days after the second AZD1222 dose. The source of these receptors is an adult who received the AZD1222 COVID-19 vaccine.

The V call is TRBV7-9, the J call TRBJ1-3; 10 nucleotides match TRBD1. Germline-derived CDR1 and CDR2 are SEHNR and FQNEAQ (reference sequence). The junction had 7 bases not matched to a gene; V was cut back by 4 bases and J by 4 bases. CDR3 length equals 16 residues. DNA of the CDR3: TGTGCCAGCAGCTCTCGAGGGACAGGGGCCGGAAACACCATATATTTT. It is translated as CASSSRGTGAGNTIYF.

This chain joins TRBV6-6 and TRBJ2-1; no clear D gene. The ends were cut back, 5 bases at V and 12 bases at J, with 14 bases in the middle. CDR1 and CDR2 from the germline V gene are MNHNY and SVGAGI (reference sequence). The CDR3 covers 12 residues. This CDR3 is CASSESGFGQFF. For the CDR3, the DNA is TGTGCCAGCAGTGAGAGTGGGTTTGGGCAGTTCTTC.

This chain links TRBV9 with TRBJ1-2; D gene ambiguous. V was pared by 4 bases and J by 4 bases, with 8 bases between. The CDR3 totals 12 residues. Germline values: CDR1 SGDLS, CDR2 YYNGEE. The CDR3 bases are TGTGCCAGCAGCCCCGGTGGCTATGGCTACACCTTC. This gives the protein CASSPGGYGYTF.

The rearrangement uses TRBV7-9 and TRBJ1-2; 7 nucleotides align to TRBD1. This CDR3 comprises 13 residues. In germline, CDR1 is SEHNR, CDR2 FQNEAQ (reference sequence). With V trimmed by 2 bases and J by 12 bases, 9 bases remained unmatched. CDR3 amino acids: CASSLRGPGIHTF. CDR3 sequence (DNA): TGTGCCAGCAGCTTAAGGGGGCCAGGGATCCACACCTTC.

This clone was found once. The V and J genes are TRBV6-6 and TRBJ1-3, with unresolved D. The germline V and J ends were trimmed by 0 bases and 4 bases, with 4 bases remaining between them. The CDR3 contains 13 residues. Germline CDR1 and CDR2: MNHNY and SVGAGI (reference sequence). The DNA for the CDR3 is TGTGCCAGCAGTTACTCCGGCGGAAACACCATATATTTT. Its protein is CASSYSGGNTIYF.

The rearrangement joins TRBV2 to TRBJ2-7; TRBD2 agrees at 7 bases. Per the germline V gene, CDR1 is SNHLY and CDR2 is FYNNEI. Trimming took 5 bases from V and 5 from J; bases not matched to a gene: 12. This CDR3 comprises 15 residues. The CDR3, as DNA: TGTGCCAGCAGTCGGGGCGGGAGTAGAGTCGACGAGCAGTACTTC. Protein: CASSRGGSRVDEQYF.

This rearrangement joins TRBV2 to TRBJ2-5, with D possibly being TRBD2 (6 bases). This CDR3 spans 12 amino acids. CDR1 SNHLY and CDR2 FYNNEI come from the germline V gene. Trimming removed 8 bases from V and 9 bases from J, with 16 bases in between. DNA of the CDR3: TGTGCCAGCCACATAGGAGGGGAACCCCAGTACTTC. Amino acid sequence: CASHIGGEPQYF.

The chain employs TRBV6-5 and TRBJ2-3; 9 positions agree with TRBD2. CDR1 is MNHEY and CDR2 is SVGAGI in the germline V gene. CDR3 size: 14 residues. J lost 8 bases, V lost 4 bases, and 7 bases had no gene match. The CDR3 protein is CASSLAAGGRTQYF. Written as DNA, the CDR3 is TGTGCCAGCAGTTTGGCGGCGGGGGGGCGTACGCAGTATTTT.

The genes are TRBV11-1 and TRBJ2-1, with 9 bases fitting TRBD2. V shed 2 bases and J 4 bases; nucleotides not matched to a gene: 6. This CDR3 contains 16 residues. Germline assignment: CDR1 SGHAT and CDR2 FQDESV (reference sequence). The CDR3 region is CASSLLGTSSYNEQFF. The CDR3, as DNA: TGTGCCAGCAGCTTATTGGGGACTAGCAGTTACAATGAGCAGTTCTTC.

The chain combines TRBV4-1 with TRBJ1-4; D is uncertain. The CDR3 is made up of 15 amino acids. V was shortened by 1 base and J by 4 bases, with 10 bases between the two germline ends. CDR1 is MGHRA, CDR2 YSYEKL, per germline. CDR3 sequence reads: CASSQVGGLNEKLFF. CDR3 DNA: TGCGCCAGCAGCCAAGTGGGTGGTCTTAATGAAAAACTGTTTTTT.

The CDR3 coding sequence is TGCGCCAGCAGCTTACAGGGTTCCAATGGCTACACCTTC. Translated, it gives CASSLQGSNGYTF. The chain couples TRBV5-1 to TRBJ1-2; possible D gene TRBD1, 6 bases. CDR1 is SGHRS, CDR2 YFSETQ, per germline. Trimming took off 2 bases at V and 6 bases at J, with 11 bases between the two ends. This CDR3 has 13 amino acids.

This clone was seen a single time. This chain links TRBV28 with TRBJ2-7; TRBD1 might be the D (6 bases). Trimming removed 4 bases at V and 0 bases at J, with 16 bases between. The CDR3 is 16 amino acids. The germline V gene has CDR1 MDHEN and CDR2 SYDVKM. CDR3 loop: CASSSSGTPGSYEQYF. CDR3 nucleotides: TGTGCCAGCAGTTCCTCCGGGACACCCGGCTCCTACGAGCAGTACTTC.

The chain uses TRBV27 and TRBJ1-4; D remains unclear. The CDR3 covers 15 residues. CDR1 and CDR2 (germline): MNHEY, SMNVEV (reference sequence). The ends were cut back, 7 bases at V and 8 bases at J, with 20 bases in the middle. The CDR3 protein is CASTLRSMLGEKLFF. In DNA form, the CDR3 reads TGTGCCAGCACTCTAAGGTCCATGCTTGGGGAAAAACTGTTTTTT.

The rearrangement links TRBV6-5 to TRBJ1-1; the D is unclear. Trimming removed 8 bases from V and 1 base from J, with 11 bases in between. The CDR3 totals 13 residues. From germline, CDR1 is MNHEY and CDR2 SVGAGI. The CDR3 DNA is TGTGCCAGCCGGACGGTGGGGAACACTGAAGCTTTCTTT. This codes for CASRTVGNTEAFF.

The rearrangement uses TRBV6-5 and TRBJ2-2; D remains ambiguous. This CDR3 has 12 residues. V was pared by 8 bases and J by 4 bases, with 8 bases between. Germline V gene data show CDR1 as MNHEY and CDR2 as SVGAGI. CDR3 region: CASPRGTGELFF. The CDR3 nucleotides read TGTGCCAGCCCCCGTGGCACCGGGGAGCTGTTTTTT.

The chain links TRBV2 to TRBJ2-3, with 12 bases identical to TRBD2. Looked up from germline, CDR1 is SNHLY and CDR2 is FYNNEI. V shed 7 bases and J 4 bases; nucleotides not matched to a gene: 6. The CDR3 has 15 amino acids. DNA of the CDR3: TGTGCCAGCACCGAACTAGCGGGAGGCGCAGATACGCAGTATTTT. Translation: CASTELAGGADTQYF.

This clone was seen ten or more times. The chain links TRBV6-2 or TRBV6-3 to TRBJ2-3; D gene ambiguous. The V gene's germline CDR1 is MNHEY and CDR2 SVGEGT. V was shortened by 0 bases and J by 5 bases, with 6 bases between the two germline ends. The CDR3 runs to 13 residues. CDR3 DNA sequence: TGTGCCAGCAGTTACTCGATGCGAGATACGCAGTATTTT. It translates to CASSYSMRDTQYF.

V gene TRBV25-1 combines with J gene TRBJ1-1; unclear D gene. Trimming stripped 4 bases from V and 3 bases from J, with 3 bases between. The germline gives CDR1 MGHDK, CDR2 SYGVNS. The CDR3 has 11 residues. The CDR3 DNA reads TGTGCCAGCAGTGGCTACACTGAAGCTTTCTTT. Translation: CASSGYTEAFF. The full variable domain, completed using reference TRBV25-1 and TRBJ1-1, is EADIYQTPRYLVIGTGKKITLECSQTMGHDKMYWYQQDPGMELHLIHYSYGVNSTEKGDLSSESTVSRIRTEHFPLTLESARPSHTSQYLCASSGYTEAFFGQGTRLTVV.

V usage is TRBV11-2 and J usage is TRBJ2-7; D possibly corresponds to TRBD1 (6 bases). Germline V gene lookup returns CDR1 SGHAT and CDR2 FQNNGV. V dropped 5 bases and J dropped 0 bases, with 8 bases sitting between them. This CDR3 contains 13 residues. In DNA, the CDR3 is TGTGCCAGCAGCCGGACAGCCTCCTACGAGCAGTACTTC. Its protein is CASSRTASYEQYF.

The rearrangement links TRBV24-1 to TRBJ2-1, with unresolved D. The germline V and J ends were trimmed by 6 bases and 0 bases, with 8 bases remaining between them. Germline V gene sequence: CDR1 KGHDR, CDR2 SFDVKD. This CDR3 has 14 amino acids. The CDR3 DNA reads TGTGCCACCAGTCCGAAGTACTCCTACAATGAGCAGTTCTTC. It encodes CATSPKYSYNEQFF.

The rearrangement links TRBV5-5 to TRBJ1-1; D possibly corresponds to TRBD1 (5 bases). The CDR3 contains 14 residues. Germline V CDR1 and CDR2: SGHKS, YYEKEE (reference sequence). Trimming shortened V by 0 bases and J by 6 bases, and 12 bases separated the two germline ends. The CDR3 region has the DNA TGTGCCAGCAGCTTGGGACAGTCGTCCGCTGAAGCTTTCTTT. Amino acid sequence: CASSLGQSSAEAFF. The whole variable domain, remainder taken from reference TRBV5-5 and TRBJ1-1, is DAGVTQSPTHLIKTRGQQVTLRCSPISGHKSVSWYQQVLGQGPQFIFQYYEKEERGRGNFPDRFSARQFPNYSSELNVNALLLGDSALYLCASSLGQSSAEAFFGQGTRLTVV.

V and J are TRBV5-1 and TRBJ2-7; TRBD1 aligns across 9 bases. CDR1 and CDR2 (germline): SGHRS, YFSETQ. The CDR3 is 15 amino acids. V was clipped by 0 bases and J by 7 bases; unmatched bases: 8. CDR3 nucleotide sequence: TGCGCCAGCAGCTTGGCGGGGACAGGGACCGTAGAGCAGTACTTC. This translates into CASSLAGTGTVEQYF.

The DNA of the CDR3 is TGTGCCAGCAGCGTAGAGGCGCGCCCCAATGAGCAGTTCTTC. It encodes CASSVEARPNEQFF. The chain combines TRBV9 with TRBJ2-1; D unclear. The CDR3 loop spans 14 amino acids. Germline CDR1 is SGDLS and CDR2 is YYNGEE. V was pared by 0 bases and J by 6 bases, with 10 bases between.

In its sample, this clone was seen once. The rearrangement links TRBV2 to TRBJ2-7, with 7 bases fitting TRBD2. The length of the CDR3 is 16 residues. CDR1 and CDR2 from the germline V gene are SNHLY and FYNNEI. With 3 bases clipped from V and 7 bases from J, the junction kept 15 bases outside the gene matches. The CDR3 here is CASSELGAGALLEQYF. CDR3 nucleotides: TGTGCCAGCAGTGAGTTAGGGGCGGGAGCCCTCTTGGAGCAGTACTTC.

The sample holds one count of this clone. The chain recombines TRBV15 with TRBJ2-2; D gene unclear. The V gene lost 4 bases and the J gene lost 7 bases, with 7 bases spanning the gap. The CDR3 totals 12 residues. Germline assignment: CDR1 LNHNV and CDR2 YYDKDF (reference sequence). In DNA form, the CDR3 reads TGTGCCACCAGCAAAGCTCACGGGGAGCTGTTTTTT. This translates into CATSKAHGELFF.

The V gene is TRBV28, the J gene TRBJ1-1; D remains unclear. This CDR3 has 16 residues. Germline V gives CDR1 MDHEN, CDR2 SYDVKM. Trimming removed 1 base at V and 8 bases at J, with 20 bases between. The CDR3 bases are TGTGCCAGCAGTTTATCTGGCGGAATGGTCTTGATCGAAGCTTTCTTT. It is translated as CASSLSGGMVLIEAFF.